A single sample gave rise to the 20 T cell receptor beta chains below, sequenced in a study of cytomegalovirus exposure and HLA in healthy donors. It was with 60 Vbeta and 13 Jbeta primers that the PCR ran. Method: immunoSEQ multiplex PCR; TCRdb's copy keeps in-frame clones and lacks some. The repertoire holds fewer than 200,000 clones, about 76% seen once, with roughly 2% in the top ten. Sequencing used PBMCs. The receptors derive from a female donor in good health and CMV-seronegative.

CDR3 amino acids: CASSEGEYQPQHF. The CDR3, as DNA: TGCGCCAGCAGTGAGGGGGAGTATCAGCCCCAGCATTTT. V is TRBV10-1 and J is TRBJ1-5; no firm D call. V lost 2 bases to trimming and J lost 5 bases, with 7 bases between them. This CDR3 has 13 amino acids. Germline V CDR1 and CDR2: WNHNN, SYGVQD (reference sequence).

This chain uses TRBV5-1 with TRBJ1-5, with TRBD1 matching 7 bases. Germline assignment: CDR1 SGHRS and CDR2 YFSETQ. V lost 2 bases and J lost 1; bases outside the gene matches: 3. The CDR3 length is 15 residues. The CDR3 sequence is CASSFEGASNQPQHF. In DNA form, the CDR3 reads TGCGCCAGCAGCTTTGAGGGGGCGAGCAATCAGCCCCAGCATTTT.

The chain is built from TRBV27 and TRBJ2-7, with 9 nucleotides matching TRBD1. The CDR3 is 14 residues long. Looked up from germline, CDR1 is MNHEY and CDR2 is SMNVEV (reference sequence). V was pared by 5 bases and J by 4 bases, with 6 bases of the junction left unmatched. CDR3 in amino acids: CASSQDRGNYEQYF. DNA of the CDR3: TGTGCCAGCAGTCAAGACAGGGGGAATTACGAGCAGTACTTC.

The genes are TRBV7-9 and TRBJ1-1; 7 bases align to TRBD1. This CDR3 spans 12 amino acids. Germline V gene sequence: CDR1 SEHNR, CDR2 FQNEAQ (reference sequence). V dropped 4 bases and J dropped 6; count of bases not matched to a gene: 2. The CDR3 bases are TGTGCCAGCAGCTCGGGACAGCCTGAAGCTTTCTTT. This codes for CASSSGQPEAFF.

This chain joins TRBV29-1 and TRBJ2-1; 9 bases match TRBD1. The germline V gene has CDR1 SQVTM and CDR2 ANQGSEA. This CDR3 region has 12 residues. Unmatched junction bases numbered 5, after V lost 7 bases and J lost 7 bases. CDR3 coding DNA: TGCAGCGAACAGGGGGCAGGGAATGAGCAGTTCTTC. Translation: CSEQGAGNEQFF.

J is TRBJ1-5 and V is TRBV10-3; D is possibly TRBD1 (6 bases). V was trimmed by 3 bases and J by 6 bases, leaving 9 bases between them. The V gene's germline CDR1 is ENHRY and CDR2 SYGVKD. CDR3 length: 13 residues. The CDR3, as DNA: TGTGCCATCAGTGAAACAGGGACTCAGCCCCAGCATTTT. Translating it yields CAISETGTQPQHF.

This chain joins TRBV19 and TRBJ1-4, with D possibly TRBD1 on 5 matching bases. V lost 5 bases and J 8 bases, leaving 21 bases between the germline ends. Germline V gene data show CDR1 as LNHDA and CDR2 as SQIVND (reference sequence). The CDR3 loop spans 16 amino acids. The chain's CDR3 is CASSPRRRGIGEKLFF. The DNA of the CDR3 is TGTGCCAGTAGTCCTCGGCGGAGGGGCATTGGGGAAAAACTGTTTTTT.

The chain has TRBV7-9 and TRBJ1-2; D gene ambiguous. The CDR3 loop spans 17 amino acids. Germline V gene sequence: CDR1 SEHNR, CDR2 FQNEAQ (reference sequence). V was pared by 5 bases and J by 0 bases, with 19 bases between. CDR3 coding DNA: TGTGCCAGCAGCCAGAACTTAGGGTCCGGGGCTAACTATGGCTACACCTTC. Protein: CASSQNLGSGANYGYTF. The full variable domain, with the rest looked up from reference TRBV7-9 and TRBJ1-2, is DTGVSQNPRHKITKRGQNVTFRCDPISEHNRLYWYRQTLGQGPEFLTYFQNEAQLEKSRLLSDRFSAERPKGSFSTLEIQRTEQGDSAMYLCASSQNLGSGANYGYTFGSGTRLTVV.

The rearrangement uses TRBV1 and TRBJ2-1; the listed D gene, TRBD2, was not tested against the DNA. TRBV1 is given as a pseudogene. The CDR3 is 18 residues long. For the CDR3, the DNA is TGCACCAGCAGCCAAGATGGGACTAGCGGGGACCCCTACAATGAGCAGTTCTTC. This encodes CTSSQDGTSGDPYNEQFF.

The chain couples TRBV19 to TRBJ2-7; D perhaps matches TRBD2 (6 bases). V was shortened by 4 bases and J by 4 bases, with 11 bases between the two germline ends. CDR1 LNHDA and CDR2 SQIVND come from the germline V gene (reference sequence). The CDR3 runs 13 residues. CDR3 sequence reads: CASSREEAYEQYF. The CDR3 bases are TGTGCCAGTAGTAGGGAGGAAGCTTACGAGCAGTACTTC.

A single count supports this clone. Germline and junction disagree at one end, which may indicate a read error. The sample has other DNA sequences that encode this CDR3 too. The chain links TRBV4-2 to TRBJ1-2; D remains ambiguous. This CDR3 is built from 14 residues. CDR1 and CDR2 (germline): LGHNA, YNFKEQ. CDR3 region: CASSQARTFYGYTF. The CDR3, as DNA: TGTGCCAGCAGCCAAGCCAGGACTTTCTATGGTTACACCTTC.

CDR3 bases: TGTGCCAGCAGCCAGGGGCCCGATCAGCCCCAGCATTTT. Its translation: CASSQGPDQPQHF. The chain has TRBV5-4 and TRBJ1-5, with D possibly being TRBD1 (6 bases). Per germline, CDR1 SGHNT and CDR2 YYREEE (reference sequence). Trimming took off 4 bases at V and 5 bases at J, with 10 bases between the two ends. This CDR3 region has 13 residues. Based on the CDR3 plus reference TRBV5-4 and TRBJ1-5, the full variable domain is ETGVTQSPTHLIKTRGQQVTLRCSSQSGHNTVSWYQQALGQGPQFIFQYYREEENGRGNFPPRFSGLQFPNYSSELNVNALELDDSALYLCASSQGPDQPQHFGDGTRLSIL.

This clone was seen more than once but under ten times. The chain uses TRBV5-1 and TRBJ2-3; 7 bases fit TRBD2. V lost 0 bases, J lost 11 bases, and 6 bases stayed unmatched. In germline, CDR1 is SGHRS, CDR2 YFSETQ. The CDR3 loop spans 13 amino acids. The CDR3 DNA reads TGCGCCAGCAGCTTGGGACTAGCCGAAAAGCAGTATTTT. This sequence encodes CASSLGLAEKQYF.

The rearrangement links TRBV5-4 to TRBJ1-1, with TRBD1 matching 7 bases. The CDR3 runs to 13 residues. Losses at the gene ends were 4 bases for V and 1 base for J; bases not matched to a gene: 1. Germline V gives CDR1 SGHNT, CDR2 YYREEE (reference sequence). The CDR3 sequence: CASSRTGNTEAFF. The CDR3 nucleotides read TGTGCCAGCAGCCGGACAGGGAACACTGAAGCTTTCTTT.

The chain has TRBV7-3 and TRBJ2-1, with 7 positions matching TRBD2. Per germline, CDR1 SGHTA and CDR2 FQGTGA. V was clipped by 5 bases and J by 7 bases; unmatched bases: 8. The CDR3 loop spans 14 amino acids. The CDR3 reads CASSPGGTLNEQFF. CDR3 DNA sequence: TGTGCCAGCAGCCCCGGGGGGACGCTGAATGAGCAGTTCTTC. Full variable domain (rest looked up from reference TRBV7-3 and TRBJ2-1): GAGVSQTPSNKVTEKGKYVELRCDPISGHTALYWYRQSLGQGPEFLIYFQGTGAADDSGLPNDRFFAVRPEGSVSTLKIQRTERGDSAVYLCASSPGGTLNEQFFGPGTRLTVL.

This rearrangement joins TRBV7-6 to TRBJ2-7; 8 positions agree with TRBD2. The trim removed 2 bases at V and 0 bases at J, leaving 3 bases unmatched. The V gene's germline CDR1 is SGHVS and CDR2 FNYEAQ. There are 15 residues in the CDR3. For the CDR3, the DNA is TGTGCCAGCAGCTTAATACTAGCGGACTCCTACGAGCAGTACTTC. Amino acid sequence: CASSLILADSYEQYF.

This clone was observed a handful of times. The V call is TRBV5-6, the J call TRBJ1-2; D not resolved. Per the germline V gene, CDR1 is SGHDT and CDR2 is YYEEEE. Deletions cut 1 base from V and 2 bases from J, with 12 bases between. The CDR3 is 15 amino acids. CDR3 amino acids: CASSLPGVGNYGYTF. The CDR3 DNA is TGTGCCAGCAGCTTGCCCGGGGTAGGGAACTATGGCTACACCTTC.

This clone was observed a few times. This chain links TRBV5-1 with TRBJ1-1; D unresolved. The CDR3 has 14 residues. V lost 0 bases and J 3 bases, leaving 9 bases between the germline ends. In germline, CDR1 is SGHRS, CDR2 YFSETQ. In DNA, the CDR3 is TGCGCCAGCAGCTTGGAGGCGGGTCACACTGAAGCTTTCTTT. Protein product: CASSLEAGHTEAFF.

This chain connects TRBV25-1 to TRBJ1-3; 7 nucleotides align to TRBD1. With V trimmed by 0 bases and J by 7 bases, 3 bases remained unmatched. The CDR3 is 14 residues long. The germline CDR1 and CDR2 sequences are MGHDK and SYGVNS. The CDR3 coding sequence is TGTGCCAGCAGTGAATACGGCAGGGGGAACACCATATATTTT. Protein: CASSEYGRGNTIYF.

J is TRBJ1-2 and V is TRBV6-5; D is perhaps TRBD1 (5 bases). CDR3 length equals 13 residues. V lost 6 bases, J lost 4 bases, and 12 bases lay in between. CDR1 is MNHEY and CDR2 is SVGAGI in the germline V gene. This chain's CDR3 is CASSATGGYGYTF. CDR3 nucleotides: TGTGCCAGCAGCGCTACCGGGGGCTATGGCTACACCTTC.